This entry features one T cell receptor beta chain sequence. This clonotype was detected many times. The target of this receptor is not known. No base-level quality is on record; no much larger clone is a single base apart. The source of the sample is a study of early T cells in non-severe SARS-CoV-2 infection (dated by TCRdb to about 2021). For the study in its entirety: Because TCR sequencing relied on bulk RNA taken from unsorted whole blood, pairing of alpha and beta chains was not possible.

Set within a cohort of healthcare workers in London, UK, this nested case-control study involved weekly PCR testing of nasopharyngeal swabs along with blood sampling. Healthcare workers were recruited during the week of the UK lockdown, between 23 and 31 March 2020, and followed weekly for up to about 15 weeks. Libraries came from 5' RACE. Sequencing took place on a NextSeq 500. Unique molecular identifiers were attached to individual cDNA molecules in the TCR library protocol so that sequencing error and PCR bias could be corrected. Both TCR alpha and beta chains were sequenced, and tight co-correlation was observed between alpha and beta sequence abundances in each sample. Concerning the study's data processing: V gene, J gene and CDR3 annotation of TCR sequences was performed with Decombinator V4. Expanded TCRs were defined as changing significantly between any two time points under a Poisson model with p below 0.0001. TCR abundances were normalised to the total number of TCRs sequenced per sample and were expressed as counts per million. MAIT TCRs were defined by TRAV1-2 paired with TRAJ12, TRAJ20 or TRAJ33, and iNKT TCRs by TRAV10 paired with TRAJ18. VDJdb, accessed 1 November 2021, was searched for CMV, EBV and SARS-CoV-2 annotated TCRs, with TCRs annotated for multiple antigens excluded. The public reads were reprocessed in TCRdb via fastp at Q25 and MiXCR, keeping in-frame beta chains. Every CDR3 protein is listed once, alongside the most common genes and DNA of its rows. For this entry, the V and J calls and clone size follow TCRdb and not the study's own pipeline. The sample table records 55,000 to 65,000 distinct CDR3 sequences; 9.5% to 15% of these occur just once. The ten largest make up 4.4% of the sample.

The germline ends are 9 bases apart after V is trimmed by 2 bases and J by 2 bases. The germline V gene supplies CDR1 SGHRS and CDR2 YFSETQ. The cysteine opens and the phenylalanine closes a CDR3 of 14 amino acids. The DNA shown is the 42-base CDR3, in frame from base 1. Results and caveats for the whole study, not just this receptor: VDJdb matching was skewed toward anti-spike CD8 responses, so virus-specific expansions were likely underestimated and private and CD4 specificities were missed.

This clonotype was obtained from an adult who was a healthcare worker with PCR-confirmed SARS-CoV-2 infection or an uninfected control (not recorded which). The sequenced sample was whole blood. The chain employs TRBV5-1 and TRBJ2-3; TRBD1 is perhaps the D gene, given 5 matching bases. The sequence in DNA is TGCGCCAGCAGCTTTGCGGACAACACAGATACGCAGTATTTT. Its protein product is CASSFADNTDTQYF.